Listed below are T cell receptor beta chains from one sample, sequenced in a study of cytomegalovirus exposure and HLA in healthy donors. The assay was immunoSEQ multiplex PCR, and TCRdb's table has in-frame clones only and misses some. Found here are about 190,000 clones, about three quarters of them singletons; the top ten hold roughly 2.1%. The material sequenced was PBMCs. These receptors originate from a woman in her twenties or thirties in good health and CMV-seropositive. Each CDR3 is given with its conserved first and last residue. Fields, in order: D gene, V gene, CDR3 length, CDR3 protein. A D gene is named only where the DNA matches it firmly.

d_call: TRBD1
v_call: TRBV28
cdr3_length: 15
cdr3_aa: CASSPRGTMNTEAFF

d_call: .
v_call: TRBV18
cdr3_length: 14
cdr3_aa: CASSPLTATDTQYF

d_call: .
v_call: TRBV5-5
cdr3_length: 13
cdr3_aa: CASSPTGIAGYTF

d_call: .
v_call: TRBV27
cdr3_length: 14
cdr3_aa: CEKWAGNSYNEQFF

d_call: TRBD1
v_call: TRBV5-1
cdr3_length: 14
cdr3_aa: CASSPGQGTNTIYF

d_call: .
v_call: TRBV7-9
cdr3_length: 14
cdr3_aa: CASSFPGSYEKLFF

d_call: TRBD2
v_call: TRBV14
cdr3_length: 17
cdr3_aa: CASSYGLAGGLAETQYF

d_call: TRBD1
v_call: TRBV7-8
cdr3_length: 18
cdr3_aa: CASSLRDRGARTNEKLFF

d_call: TRBD2
v_call: TRBV9
cdr3_length: 14
cdr3_aa: CASSARGGLSEQYF

d_call: TRBD2
v_call: TRBV7-3
cdr3_length: 16
cdr3_aa: CASSRLATVNTGELFF

d_call: TRBD1
v_call: TRBV4-3
cdr3_length: 15
cdr3_aa: CASSKPGTGLFGQFF

d_call: TRBD1
v_call: TRBV27
cdr3_length: 15
cdr3_aa: CASSLDRGRAGELFF

d_call: TRBD2
v_call: TRBV5-4
cdr3_length: 15
cdr3_aa: CASSLAGVNTGELFF

d_call: .
v_call: TRBV6-1
cdr3_length: 14
cdr3_aa: CASRAAFSGNTIYF